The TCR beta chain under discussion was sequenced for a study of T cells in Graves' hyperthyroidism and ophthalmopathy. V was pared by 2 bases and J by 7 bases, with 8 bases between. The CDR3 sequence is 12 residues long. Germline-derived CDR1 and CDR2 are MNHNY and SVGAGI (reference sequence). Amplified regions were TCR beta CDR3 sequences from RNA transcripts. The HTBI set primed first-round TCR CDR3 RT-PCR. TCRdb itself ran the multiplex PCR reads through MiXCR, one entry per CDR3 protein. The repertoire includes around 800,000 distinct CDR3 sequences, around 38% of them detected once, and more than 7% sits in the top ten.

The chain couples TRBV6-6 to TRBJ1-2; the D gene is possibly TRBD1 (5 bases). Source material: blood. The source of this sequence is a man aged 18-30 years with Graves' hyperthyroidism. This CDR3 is CASSYRGIGYTF. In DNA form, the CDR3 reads TGTGCCAGCAGTTACAGGGGTATTGGCTACACCTTC.